What follows are 17 T cell receptor beta chains derived from one specimen sequenced in a study of beta chain features in type 1 diabetes. Of the isolated RNA, all was reverse transcribed, and so the sequenced material was expressed TCRB transcripts. Using immunoSEQ multiplex PCR, the repertoire was profiled, and TCRdb retains in-frame clones only, with some absent. The sample yields 200,000 to 250,000 clones, under 13% seen once. The sample was central memory CD4+ T cells from blood. The receptors were gathered from a man younger than 30 in good health.

This clone was seen a few times. V and J are TRBV14 and TRBJ2-7; D is uncertain. This CDR3 is built from 14 residues. From germline, CDR1 is SGHDN and CDR2 FVKESK. Trimming took 0 bases from V and 2 from J, leaving 8 bases between them. The CDR3: CASSQDWAAYEQYF. In nucleotides, the CDR3 is TGTGCCAGCAGCCAAGATTGGGCTGCCTACGAGCAGTACTTC.

CDR3 sequence (DNA): TGCAGCGTTGAAGATGGGGGGCCGGGAGAGACCCAGTACTTC. Residues: CSVEDGGPGETQYF. The chain employs TRBV29-1 and TRBJ2-5; either TRBD1 or TRBD2 may supply D (6 bases each). V lost 0 bases, J lost 4 bases, and 12 bases lay in between. From germline, CDR1 is SQVTM and CDR2 ANQGSEA. The CDR3 runs to 14 residues.

The chain carries TRBV7-8 and TRBJ1-5, with a weak D call TRBD1 (5 bases). V shed 5 bases and J shed 5 bases, with 13 bases lying between them. The V gene's germline CDR1 is SGHVS and CDR2 FQNEAQ. CDR3 length: 14 amino acids. The chain's CDR3 is CASSPRQTYQPQHF. CDR3 DNA sequence: TGTGCCAGCAGCCCGAGACAGACCTATCAGCCCCAGCATTTT.

V is TRBV4-3 and J is TRBJ1-1; D possibly corresponds to TRBD1 (5 bases). The CDR3 extends over 15 amino acids. Germline loops: CDR1 LGHNA, CDR2 YSLEER. V lost 1 base and J lost 1, with 10 bases in between. The CDR3, as DNA: TGCGCCAGCAGCCAAGGGGCGGGGGGGAACACTGAAGCTTTCTTT. It translates to CASSQGAGGNTEAFF.

This chain links TRBV29-1 with TRBJ2-7; D is perhaps TRBD1 (6 bases). The germline V gene encodes CDR1 SQVTM and CDR2 ANQGSEA. The CDR3 has 14 amino acids. The ends were cut back, 5 bases at V and 3 bases at J, with 17 bases in the middle. The CDR3 loop reads CSVRIQGRSYEQYF. The DNA for the CDR3 is TGCAGCGTTCGGATACAGGGAAGGAGCTACGAGCAGTACTTC.

This clone was picked up a small number of times. This chain joins TRBV28 and TRBJ2-3; 7 nucleotides match TRBD1. The CDR3 is 12 residues long. The germline CDR1 and CDR2 sequences are MDHEN and SYDVKM. Trimming at V came to 10 bases and at J to 3 bases, leaving 4 bases not matched to a gene. The CDR3 bases are TGTGCCACGAGACAGGGTACAGATACGCAGTATTTT. Encoded protein: CATRQGTDTQYF.

V is TRBV30 and J is TRBJ2-1; D is undetermined. Per germline, CDR1 GTSNPN and CDR2 SVGIG (reference sequence). The CDR3 is 10 amino acids. V dropped 4 bases and J dropped 4 bases, with 2 bases sitting between them. The CDR3 DNA reads TGTGCCTGGATATACAATGAGCAGTTCTTC. Its protein is CAWIYNEQFF.

CDR3 sequence (DNA): TGTGCCAGCCCCTCTTCGGAAGCTTTCTTT. The encoded protein is CASPSSEAFF. V usage is TRBV28 and J usage is TRBJ1-1; D call uncertain. V lost 8 bases, J lost 8 bases, and 9 bases lay in between. This CDR3 has 10 residues. CDR1 MDHEN and CDR2 SYDVKM come from the germline V gene.

This clone occurred many times. This chain uses TRBV6-6 with TRBJ2-7; TRBD1 matches 7 bases. This CDR3 contains 14 residues. V lost 5 bases to trimming and J lost 3 bases; unmatched junction nucleotides: 7. The V gene's germline CDR1 is MNHNY and CDR2 SVGAGI (reference sequence). Written as DNA, the CDR3 is TGTGCCAGCAGTCCGGGACAGCGATACTACGAGCAGTACTTC. It yields the protein CASSPGQRYYEQYF.

The chain uses TRBV4-3 and TRBJ2-3; D is unclear. CDR1 and CDR2 (germline): LGHNA, YSLEER. The CDR3 loop spans 16 amino acids. V lost 0 bases, J lost 4 bases, and 14 bases lay in between. The CDR3 reads CASSQESPITADTQYF. The CDR3 DNA follows: TGCGCCAGCAGCCAAGAAAGTCCGATTACCGCAGATACGCAGTATTTT.

The sample holds a few counts of this clone. This sequence joins TRBV30 and TRBJ1-5; 7 bases align to TRBD1. Losses at the gene ends were 4 bases for V and 7 bases for J; bases not matched to a gene: 13. This CDR3 is built from 15 residues. Germline assignment: CDR1 GTSNPN and CDR2 SVGIG (reference sequence). The chain's CDR3 is CAWKNQGGAGQPQHF. The CDR3 region has the DNA TGTGCCTGGAAGAACCAAGGGGGCGCCGGGCAGCCCCAGCATTTT.

This clone was picked up a small number of times. Here the CDR3 DNA reads TGTGCCAGCAGCTCGTCCAACGAGCAGTACTTC. It is translated as CASSSSNEQYF. V gene TRBV11-3 combines with J gene TRBJ2-7; D is undetermined. The CDR3 totals 11 residues. Trimming removed 4 bases from V and 5 bases from J, with 6 bases in between. The V gene's germline CDR1 is SGHNT and CDR2 YENEEA.

The rearrangement joins TRBV11-2 to TRBJ2-3; perhaps TRBD2 as D (5 bases). The CDR3 extends over 17 amino acids. The V end was cut by 5 bases, the J end by 3 bases, with 21 bases between. Germline CDR1 is SGHAT and CDR2 is FQNNGV. DNA for the CDR3: TGTGCCAGCAGCCCCTACCAACTAGTCACAAGGACAGATACGCAGTATTTT. It specifies CASSPYQLVTRTDTQYF.

This clone was picked up many times. The chain has TRBV28 and TRBJ2-2, with no clear D. This CDR3 comprises 15 residues. The germline CDR1 and CDR2 sequences are MDHEN and SYDVKM. V was trimmed by 7 bases and J by 4 bases, leaving 16 bases between them. CDR3 in amino acids: CASNPRSFRTGELFF. CDR3 bases: TGTGCCAGCAACCCTCGGTCCTTTCGCACCGGGGAGCTGTTTTTT.

This sequence joins TRBV18 and TRBJ2-5; no clear D gene. The CDR3 runs 15 residues. Germline V CDR1 and CDR2: KGHSH, LQKENI. Trimming shortened V by 0 bases and J by 1 base, and 9 bases separated the two germline ends. CDR3 sequence reads: CASSPPSTGQETQYF. DNA of the CDR3: TGTGCCAGCTCACCACCGAGCACTGGCCAAGAGACCCAGTACTTC.

The chain joins TRBV4-1 to TRBJ2-7; D unclear. In germline, CDR1 is MGHRA, CDR2 YSYEKL. The V gene lost 0 bases and the J gene lost 0 bases, with 9 bases spanning the gap. CDR3 length: 15 amino acids. CDR3: CASSQEAFSSYEQYF. In DNA form, the CDR3 reads TGCGCCAGCAGCCAAGAGGCCTTTAGCTCCTACGAGCAGTACTTC.

The chain uses TRBV2 and TRBJ1-2, with no clear D. This CDR3 comprises 15 residues. The V end lost 4 bases, the J end lost 0 bases, and 12 bases lay between the germline ends. Germline CDR1 reads SNHLY; CDR2 reads FYNNEI. CDR3 in DNA: TGTGCCAGCAGTGGAGCACAGAATACTAACTATGGCTACACCTTC. This encodes CASSGAQNTNYGYTF. Together with reference TRBV2 and TRBJ1-2, the CDR3 gives the full variable domain: EPEVTQTPSHQVTQMGQEVILRCVPISNHLYFYWYRQILGQKVEFLVSFYNNEISEKSEIFDDQFSVERPDGSNFTLKIRSTKLEDSAMYFCASSGAQNTNYGYTFGSGTRLTVV.